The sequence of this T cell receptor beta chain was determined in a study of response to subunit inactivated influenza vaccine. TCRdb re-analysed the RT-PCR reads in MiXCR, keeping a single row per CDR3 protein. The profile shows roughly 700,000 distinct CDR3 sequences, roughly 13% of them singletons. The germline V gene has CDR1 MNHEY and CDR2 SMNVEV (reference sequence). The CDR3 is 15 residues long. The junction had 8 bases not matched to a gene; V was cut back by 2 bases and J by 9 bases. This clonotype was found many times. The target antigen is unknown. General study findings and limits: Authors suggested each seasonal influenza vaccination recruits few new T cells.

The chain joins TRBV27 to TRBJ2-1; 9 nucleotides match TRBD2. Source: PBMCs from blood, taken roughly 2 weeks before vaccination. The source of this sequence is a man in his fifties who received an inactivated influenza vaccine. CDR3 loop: CASSLGVAGASEQFF. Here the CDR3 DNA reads TGTGCCAGCAGTTTAGGGGTAGCGGGAGCGTCTGAGCAGTTCTTC.